This T cell receptor beta chain was retrieved from a study of control samples from healthy donors and cancer patients. With regard to this clone: This sample includes further DNA sequences coding for the same CDR3.

Germline V lookup: CDR1 SGHRS, CDR2 YFSETQ. With V trimmed by 4 bases and J by 1 base, 5 bases remained unmatched. The CDR3 length is 15 residues. Measured with immunoSEQ multiplex PCR; TCRdb has only the in-frame clones, and not every one. The table records some 120,000 clones, over 75% of them present only once. V gene TRBV5-1 combines with J gene TRBJ2-5; TRBD2 agrees at 9 bases. The sample was PBMCs. The sequence was obtained from a woman in her fifties or sixties with colorectal cancer. The DNA for the CDR3 is TGCGCCAGCAGCCTCCAGACTAGCGGCCAAGAGACCCAGTACTTC. It yields the protein CASSLQTSGQETQYF.